This T cell receptor beta chain was obtained from a study of identical twins. This CDR3 has 13 amino acids. Trimming removed 6 bases at V and 8 bases at J, with 14 bases between. CDR1 is MGHDK and CDR2 is SYGVNS in the germline V gene. This clonotype was seen more than once but under ten times. TCRdb re-called the 5' RACE reads through MiXCR, storing one row per CDR3 protein. Of roughly 770,000 distinct CDR3 sequences listed, 15% to 20% are singletons. Healthy Caucasians were all of the donors. These data also featured in a second study, about T cells expressing NK-cell markers.

This receptor was obtained from a woman aged 18-29 years in good health. Material for sequencing was PBMCs. The rearrangement links TRBV25-1 to TRBJ2-1, with D perhaps matching TRBD2 (9 bases). The CDR3 loop reads CASRLAGQDEQFF. Here the CDR3 DNA reads TGTGCCAGCAGGCTAGCGGGACAGGATGAGCAGTTCTTC. The full variable domain, in which reference TRBV25-1 and TRBJ2-1 provide the parts outside the CDR3, is EADIYQTPRYLVIGTGKKITLECSQTMGHDKMYWYQQDPGMELHLIHYSYGVNSTEKGDLSSESTVSRIRTEHFPLTLESARPSHTSQYLCASRLAGQDEQFFGPGTRLTVL.